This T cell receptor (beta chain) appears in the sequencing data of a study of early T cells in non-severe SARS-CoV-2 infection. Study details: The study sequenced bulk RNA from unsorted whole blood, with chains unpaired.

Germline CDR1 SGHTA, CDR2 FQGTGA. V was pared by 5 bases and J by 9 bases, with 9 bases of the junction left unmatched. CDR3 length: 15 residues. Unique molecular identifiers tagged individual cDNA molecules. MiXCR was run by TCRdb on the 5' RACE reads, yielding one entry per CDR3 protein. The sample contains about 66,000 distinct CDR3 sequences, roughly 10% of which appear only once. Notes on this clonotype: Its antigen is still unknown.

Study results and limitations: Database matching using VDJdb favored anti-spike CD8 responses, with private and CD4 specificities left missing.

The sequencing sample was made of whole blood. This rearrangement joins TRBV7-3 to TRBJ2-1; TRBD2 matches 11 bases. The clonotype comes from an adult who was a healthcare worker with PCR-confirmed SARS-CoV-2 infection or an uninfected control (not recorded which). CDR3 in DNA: TGTGCCAGCAGCCGGGCTAGCGGGAGGAACGGTGAGCAGTTCTTC. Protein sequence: CASSRASGRNGEQFF.